A single sample gave rise to the 30 T cell receptor beta chains below, sequenced in a study of T cell repertoires in aging, cancer and after chemotherapy. A mixed TRB-A/B primer pool amplified rearranged TRB by multiplex touch-down PCR. MiXCR, run by TCRdb on the multiplex PCR reads, gives a single entry per CDR3 protein. The profile covers a few thousand distinct CDR3 sequences, with around 26% appearing a single time and 4% to 5% taken by the ten largest. TCR beta rearrangements were amplified from peripheral blood genomic DNA. Sequences were obtained from blood. The receptors shown here come from a human donor with a solid tumor.

This clonotype was detected only a few times. The V call is TRBV28, the J call TRBJ2-3, with 8 bases identical to TRBD2. The CDR3 loop spans 15 amino acids. Germline-derived CDR1 and CDR2 are MDHEN and SYDVKM. The V segment lost 4 bases and the J segment 5 bases; nucleotides outside the gene matches: 8. The CDR3 DNA sequence: TGTGCCAGCAGTTCGGGAGCGGGAGAGCTAGATACGCAGTATTTT. Protein sequence: CASSSGAGELDTQYF.

The V gene is TRBV15, the J gene TRBJ1-3, with a possible D match to TRBD1 (5 bases). The CDR3 covers 15 residues. Germline assignment: CDR1 LNHNV and CDR2 YYDKDF (reference sequence). V was shortened by 6 bases and J by 0 bases, with 12 bases between the two germline ends. In nucleotides, the CDR3 is TGTGCCACCAGTACCCGACAGACCTCTGGAAACACCATATATTTT. The encoded protein is CATSTRQTSGNTIYF. The variable domain in full, with the rest retrieved from reference TRBV15 and TRBJ1-3, is DAMVIQNPRYQVTQFGKPVTLSCSQTLNHNVMYWYQQKSSQAPKLLFHYYDKDFNNEADTPDNFQSRRPNTSFCFLDIRSPGLGDTAMYLCATSTRQTSGNTIYFGEGSWLTVV.

CDR3 sequence: CASGPSGDGYEQYF. The DNA for the CDR3 is TGTGCTAGTGGCCCGTCCGGGGACGGCTACGAGCAGTACTTC. The V and J genes are TRBV12-5 and TRBJ2-7, with D perhaps TRBD1 or TRBD2 (5 bases each). The V end lost 6 bases, the J end lost 3 bases, and 15 bases lay between the germline ends. This CDR3 comprises 14 residues. Germline assignment: CDR1 LGHNT and CDR2 FRNRAP.

This clonotype occurred a few times. J is TRBJ2-2 and V is TRBV10-3; D is uncertain. CDR3 length: 13 amino acids. V was clipped by 9 bases and J by 1 base, with 9 bases between them. From germline, CDR1 is ENHRY and CDR2 SYGVKD. CDR3 bases: TGTGCCATAAGGACGGAGAACACCGGGGAGCTGTTTTTT. This gives the protein CAIRTENTGELFF.

This clonotype was observed once. This may come from a read error, since a much larger clone is one base off. The rearrangement links TRBV7-2 to TRBJ2-1; 7 nucleotides align to TRBD2. CDR3 length equals 16 residues. The germline gives CDR1 SGHTA, CDR2 FQGNSA. The J segment lost 6 bases and the V segment lost 5 bases, leaving 13 bases of the junction unmatched. The CDR3 DNA sequence: TGTGCCAGCAGCATTAGAGGACCAGCGGGATTCAATGAGCAGTTCTTC. Its protein product is CASSIRGPAGFNEQFF.

This chain uses TRBV25-1 with TRBJ1-1; D call uncertain. The V and J ends lost 1 base and 5 bases respectively, with 11 bases between them. Germline CDR1 and CDR2: MGHDK and SYGVNS. The CDR3 consists of 14 residues. The CDR3 region has the DNA TGTGCCAGCAGTGAATTATTGGGAGGGACTGAAGCTTTCTTT. It encodes CASSELLGGTEAFF.

As to this clonotype: One junction end does not reproduce the germline sequence, and a read error may be involved. The chain links TRBV11-2 to TRBJ2-7; 9 positions agree with TRBD2. This CDR3 comprises 14 residues. CDR1 and CDR2 from the germline V gene are SGHAT and FQNNGV. CDR3 coding DNA: TGTGCCATCAGCCTTAGCGGGGGCACCTACGAGCAGTACTTC. This sequence encodes CAISLSGGTYEQYF. The whole variable domain, remainder taken from reference TRBV11-2 and TRBJ2-7, is EAGVAQSPRYKIIEKRQSVAFWCNPISGHATLYWYQQILGQGPKLLIQFQNNGVVDDSQLPKDRFSAERLKGVDSTLKIQPAKLEDSAVYLCAISLSGGTYEQYFGPGTRLTVT.

This clonotype came up a few times. V is TRBV6-6 and J is TRBJ2-2; D may match TRBD1 or TRBD2 (5 bases each). The CDR3 is 11 residues long. Deletions cut 9 bases from V and 8 bases from J, with 10 bases between. Per the germline V gene, CDR1 is MNHNY and CDR2 is SVGAGI (reference sequence). The CDR3 sequence is CARGVGGELFF. For the CDR3, the DNA is TGTGCCAGGGGGGTAGGGGGGGAGCTGTTTTTT.

This clonotype has only a few counts. The chain carries TRBV12-3 or TRBV12-4 and TRBJ1-5; D is unclear. This CDR3 is 15 amino acids long. V was clipped by 1 base and J by 0 bases, with 7 bases between them. The CDR3 DNA is TGTGCCAGCAGTTTAGTGGGTGGTAGCAATCAGCCCCAGCATTTT. Translation gives CASSLVGGSNQPQHF.

This clonotype is judged large (0.1 to 1%). This rearrangement joins TRBV7-2 to TRBJ1-6; 9 positions agree with TRBD1. Trimming took 1 base from V and 6 from J; bases not matched to a gene: 7. Germline V gives CDR1 SGHTA, CDR2 FQGNSA. The CDR3 length is 17 residues. In nucleotides, the CDR3 is TGTGCCAGCAGCTTAGGTGGGACAGGGCCATTTAATTCACCCCTCCACTTT. Translated, it gives CASSLGGTGPFNSPLHF.

This clonotype has only a few counts. V gene TRBV7-9 combines with J gene TRBJ1-6; maybe TRBD1 (5 bases). CDR1 and CDR2 from the germline V gene are SEHNR and FQNEAQ (reference sequence). This CDR3 contains 15 residues. V was pared by 6 bases and J by 6 bases, with 15 bases between. CDR3 bases: TGTGCCAGCAGGGGGGAAGGGTTCAGTAATTCACCCCTCCACTTT. Translated, it gives CASRGEGFSNSPLHF. The variable domain in full, with the rest retrieved from reference TRBV7-9 and TRBJ1-6, is DTGVSQNPRHKITKRGQNVTFRCDPISEHNRLYWYRQTLGQGPEFLTYFQNEAQLEKSRLLSDRFSAERPKGSFSTLEIQRTEQGDSAMYLCASRGEGFSNSPLHFGNGTRLTVT.

The chain couples TRBV9 to TRBJ1-5, with D unresolved. The CDR3 has 13 amino acids. Trimming removed 0 bases from V and 9 bases from J, with 10 bases in between. Germline V gene sequence: CDR1 SGDLS, CDR2 YYNGEE. DNA for the CDR3: TGTGCCAGCAGCGTAGATTCGGGTTTGCCCCAGCATTTT. Amino acids: CASSVDSGLPQHF.

This clonotype has only a few counts. The rearrangement joins TRBV19 to TRBJ2-4; D is unclear. Germline CDR1 reads LNHDA; CDR2 reads SQIVND (reference sequence). V lost 5 bases, J lost 6 bases, and 17 bases lay in between. The CDR3 runs to 15 residues. The CDR3 nucleotides read TGTGCCAGTAGTCTTGTGACGATTGGGTCAAACATTCAGTACTTC. It encodes CASSLVTIGSNIQYF.

The CDR3 DNA reads TGCAGTGCTAGAGATCTCAGGCGGGGGGGCGATGGCACAGATACGCAGTATTTT. Encoded protein: CSARDLRRGGDGTDTQYF. This rearrangement joins TRBV20-1 to TRBJ2-3, with TRBD2 identical over 9 bases. Trimming at V came to 0 bases and at J to 1 base, leaving 11 bases not matched to a gene. CDR1 is DFQATT and CDR2 is SNEGSKA in the germline V gene (reference sequence). The CDR3 has 18 amino acids.

The rearrangement links TRBV5-4 to TRBJ2-7; 10 bases are a match to TRBD2. V was clipped by 4 bases and J by 5 bases; unmatched bases: 9. Germline V gene sequence: CDR1 SGHNT, CDR2 YYREEE (reference sequence). The CDR3 spans 15 residues. CDR3 protein: CASSQTSSGSHEQYF. CDR3 bases: TGTGCCAGCAGCCAAACTTCTAGCGGGAGTCACGAGCAGTACTTC.

This chain links TRBV4-2 with TRBJ1-2; D remains unclear. The CDR3 runs to 14 residues. V dropped 1 base and J dropped 4 bases, with 10 bases sitting between them. The germline gives CDR1 LGHNA, CDR2 YNFKEQ. The CDR3 is CASSQGTLGYGYTF. The DNA of the CDR3 is TGTGCCAGCAGCCAAGGAACCCTGGGCTATGGCTACACCTTC.

The chain has TRBV12-5 and TRBJ2-1; TRBD2 is a possible D gene (6 bases). V gave up 0 bases and J gave up 5 bases, with 14 bases separating them. The CDR3 loop spans 16 amino acids. Looked up from germline, CDR1 is LGHNT and CDR2 is FRNRAP. This CDR3 reads CASGLVLEGRNNEQFF. In DNA, the CDR3 is TGTGCTAGTGGTTTGGTACTGGAGGGCCGGAACAATGAGCAGTTCTTC.

This chain connects TRBV7-2 to TRBJ2-3; a possible D gene is TRBD2 (6 bases). The CDR3 loop spans 17 amino acids. V lost 6 bases and J 1 base, leaving 20 bases between the germline ends. CDR1 and CDR2 (germline): SGHTA, FQGNSA. The CDR3 loop is CASSLSARRRGTDTQYF. CDR3 in DNA: TGTGCCAGCAGTTTATCCGCTCGCAGGAGGGGCACAGATACGCAGTATTTT.

On this clonotype: With a much larger clone just one base away, this may be a read error. This chain connects TRBV6-5 to TRBJ1-5; D is possibly TRBD1 (6 bases). This CDR3 comprises 15 residues. Germline V gives CDR1 MNHEY, CDR2 SVGAGI. The chain's CDR3 is CASSYSADRSQHQHF. The DNA of the CDR3 is TGTGCCAGCAGTTACTCGGCCGACAGGAGTCAGCACCAGCATTTT.

The chain links TRBV27 to TRBJ1-1; D uncertain. Trimming stripped 2 bases from V and 0 bases from J, with 7 bases between. This CDR3 contains 14 residues. Germline CDR1 reads MNHEY; CDR2 reads SMNVEV (reference sequence). CDR3 nucleotide sequence: TGTGCCAGCAGTTTAACACCAATGAACACTGAAGCTTTCTTT. Amino acids: CASSLTPMNTEAFF.

Within the sample, this clonotype is medium-sized. The V call is TRBV15, the J call TRBJ2-1; TRBD2 matches 7 bases. Germline trimming cut 6 bases from V and 5 bases from J; bases unmatched to any gene: 7. The germline gives CDR1 LNHNV, CDR2 YYDKDF (reference sequence). The CDR3 consists of 14 residues. The CDR3 sequence is CATRELAMNNEQFF. The DNA for the CDR3 is TGTGCCACCAGGGAACTAGCGATGAACAATGAGCAGTTCTTC.

The rearrangement links TRBV20-1 to TRBJ2-1, with TRBD2 matching over 12 bases. V trimming: 3 bases; J trimming: 3 bases; junction bases outside the gene matches: 0. The CDR3 has 14 amino acids. Germline assignment: CDR1 DFQATT and CDR2 SNEGSKA (reference sequence). The CDR3 sequence is CSARGLAGYNEQFF. The CDR3 bases are TGCAGTGCTAGGGGACTAGCGGGCTACAATGAGCAGTTCTTC.

There are a few counts of this clonotype. This chain links TRBV6-4 with TRBJ2-3, with 7 bases lining up with TRBD1. This CDR3 has 14 residues. V was clipped by 3 bases and J by 2 bases; unmatched bases: 2. The germline V gene has CDR1 MRHNA and CDR2 SNTAGT. CDR3 loop: CASSEGGDTDTQYF. DNA for the CDR3: TGTGCCAGCAGTGAAGGGGGCGACACAGATACGCAGTATTTT.

The chain joins TRBV4-2 to TRBJ2-3, with 9 bases that match TRBD2. CDR3 size: 16 residues. V lost 0 bases, J lost 1 base, and 2 bases stayed unmatched. Germline V lookup: CDR1 LGHNA, CDR2 YNFKEQ. This CDR3 is CASSQDWTSGTDTQYF. The CDR3, as DNA: TGTGCCAGCAGCCAAGATTGGACTAGCGGCACAGATACGCAGTATTTT.

In its sample, this clonotype was seen a few times. This chain joins TRBV6-5 and TRBJ1-1; D not resolved. Germline values: CDR1 MNHEY, CDR2 SVGAGI. V lost 6 bases to trimming and J lost 2 bases, with 10 bases between them. This CDR3 spans 13 amino acids. The CDR3 sequence is CASRPTPNTEAFF. As DNA, the CDR3 is TGTGCCAGCAGGCCTACACCTAACACTGAAGCTTTCTTT.

Only a few counts were recorded for this clonotype. V and J are TRBV20-1 and TRBJ2-1, with 9 bases identical to TRBD2. The CDR3 totals 15 residues. V lost 0 bases to trimming and J lost 2 bases; unmatched junction nucleotides: 2. Germline values: CDR1 DFQATT, CDR2 SNEGSKA (reference sequence). The CDR3, as DNA: TGCAGTGCTAGAGACGGGACTAGCCCCTACAATGAGCAGTTCTTC. It yields the protein CSARDGTSPYNEQFF.

This clonotype is judged medium-sized. The J gene is TRBJ2-1, the V gene TRBV7-2, with a possible D match to TRBD1 (5 bases). This CDR3 has 13 residues. Germline loops: CDR1 SGHTA, CDR2 FQGNSA. The V and J ends lost 3 bases and 5 bases respectively, with 8 bases between them. The CDR3 is CASSFRADNEQFF. CDR3 coding DNA: TGTGCCAGCAGCTTCAGGGCCGACAATGAGCAGTTCTTC.

This clonotype was seen more than once but under ten times. The CDR3 nucleotides are TGTGCCAGCAGAACAGGGGGAGGAAACACCATATATTTT. Amino acids: CASRTGGGNTIYF. The V and J genes are TRBV6-6 and TRBJ1-3; 8 nucleotides match TRBD1. Germline loops: CDR1 MNHNY, CDR2 SVGAGI (reference sequence). Trimming took 6 bases from V and 4 from J; bases not matched to a gene: 2. CDR3 length: 13 residues.

V is TRBV12-3 or TRBV12-4 and J is TRBJ1-5; the match to TRBD1 covers 8 bases. The CDR3 sequence is 16 residues long. The V segment lost 3 bases and the J segment 9 bases; nucleotides outside the gene matches: 13. DNA of the CDR3: TGTGCCAGCAGTTTGGGACAGGCGCCTGAACCTATGCCCCAGCATTTT. Its protein is CASSLGQAPEPMPQHF.

The CDR3 protein is CASSLWGGPPQFF. The CDR3 DNA sequence: TGTGCCAGCAGCTTGTGGGGGGGGCCTCCCCAGTTCTTC. The genes are TRBV7-6 and TRBJ2-1; weak D call: TRBD2 (7 bases). The ends were cut back, 3 bases at V and 13 bases at J, with 16 bases in the middle. CDR3 length: 13 amino acids. The germline V gene has CDR1 SGHVS and CDR2 FNYEAQ.